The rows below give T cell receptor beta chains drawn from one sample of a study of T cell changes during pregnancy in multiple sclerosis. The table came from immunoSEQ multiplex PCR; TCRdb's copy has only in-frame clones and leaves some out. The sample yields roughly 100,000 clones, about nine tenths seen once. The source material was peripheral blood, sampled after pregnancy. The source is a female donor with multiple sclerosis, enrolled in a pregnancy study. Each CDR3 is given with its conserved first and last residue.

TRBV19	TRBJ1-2	CASWEVGYGYTF
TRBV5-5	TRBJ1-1	CASSLRQGTEAFF
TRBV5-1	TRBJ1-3	CASSLVPRASGNTIYF
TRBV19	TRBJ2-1	CASTRTGDNEQFF
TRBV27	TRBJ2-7	CASRSQGLVEQYF
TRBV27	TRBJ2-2	CASSFYRGTRNTGELFF
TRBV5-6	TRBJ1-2	CASSVVGSYGYTF
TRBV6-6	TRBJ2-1	CASSYSGGRAVNEQFF
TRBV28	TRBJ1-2	CASRSGGGGVGDGYTF
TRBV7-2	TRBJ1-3	CASSRTGDGNTIYF
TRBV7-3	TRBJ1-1	CASSSTGGSTEAFF
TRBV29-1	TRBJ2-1	CSVRDRGTYNEQFF
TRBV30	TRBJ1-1	CAWSNRDTEAFF
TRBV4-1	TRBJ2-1	CASSQLDIVPSGRNEQFF
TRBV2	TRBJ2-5	CASSPGTGRGLGVGQYF
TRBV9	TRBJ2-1	CASSVDGGRAVNEQFF
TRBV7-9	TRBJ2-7	CASSSAYEQYF
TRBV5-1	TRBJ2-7	CASSLVFSGTMFYEQYF
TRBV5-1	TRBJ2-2	CASSLGLAIGELFF
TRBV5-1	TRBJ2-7	CASSLDNRARSYEQYF
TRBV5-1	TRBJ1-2	CASTHGQGAGYTF
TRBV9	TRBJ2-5	CASSVAPGGDSQETQYF
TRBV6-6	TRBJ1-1	CASSMTGQNTEAFF
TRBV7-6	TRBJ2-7	CASSGGGHEQYF
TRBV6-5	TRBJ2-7	CASSPHRGRYEQYF
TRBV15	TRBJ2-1	CATSRDSRGLNEQFF
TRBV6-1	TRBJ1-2	CASSVTVSLYGYTF
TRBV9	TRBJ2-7	CASSVGGDRASDEQYF
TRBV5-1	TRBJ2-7	CASSQLDRLHEQYF
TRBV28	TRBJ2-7	CASVGGVHPYEQYF
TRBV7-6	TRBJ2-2	CASSLATGGVAGELFF
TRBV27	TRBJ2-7	CASSFSGGMIYEQYF
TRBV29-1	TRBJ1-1	CSVGEGMNTEAFF
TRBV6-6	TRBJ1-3	CASSPTVISGNTIYF
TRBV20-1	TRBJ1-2	CSAPGRGVTF
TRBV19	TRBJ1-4	CASTHWGSGNEKLFF
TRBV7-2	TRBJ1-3	CASSLSTFAGNTIYF
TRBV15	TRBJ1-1	CATSRDPGQAEAFF
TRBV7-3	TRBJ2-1	CASSFPGDEQFF
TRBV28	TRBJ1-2	CASSFPGGGKDYGYTF